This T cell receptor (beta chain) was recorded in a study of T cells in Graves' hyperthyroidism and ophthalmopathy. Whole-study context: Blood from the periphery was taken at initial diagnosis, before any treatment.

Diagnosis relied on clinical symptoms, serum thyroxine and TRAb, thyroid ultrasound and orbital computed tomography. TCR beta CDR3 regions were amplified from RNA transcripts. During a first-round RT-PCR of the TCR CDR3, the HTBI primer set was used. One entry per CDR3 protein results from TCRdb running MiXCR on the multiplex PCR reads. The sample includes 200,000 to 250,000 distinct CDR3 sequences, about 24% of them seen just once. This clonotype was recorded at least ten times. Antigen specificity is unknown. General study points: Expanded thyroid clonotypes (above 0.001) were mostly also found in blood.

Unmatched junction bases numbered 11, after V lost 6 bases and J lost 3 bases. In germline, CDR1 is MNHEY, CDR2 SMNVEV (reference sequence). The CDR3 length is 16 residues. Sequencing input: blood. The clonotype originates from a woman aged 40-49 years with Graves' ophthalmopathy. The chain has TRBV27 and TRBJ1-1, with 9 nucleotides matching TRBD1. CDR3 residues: CASREDRGQFYTEAFF. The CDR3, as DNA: TGTGCCAGCAGAGAGGACAGGGGTCAATTTTACACTGAAGCTTTCTTT.